Listed below are T cell receptor beta chains from one sample, sequenced in a study of control samples from healthy donors and cancer patients. Sequenced by immunoSEQ multiplex PCR; TCRdb stores in-frame clones only, minus some. The table has under 200,000 clones, 90% to 95% seen once. Sequenced input: blood. All receptors derive from a young woman in good health. The CDR3 runs from the conserved cysteine through the conserved F or W. The D gene is left open where the match is weak. Expanded clones are given a class, and other clones once, few, many or no size at all.

cdr3_length	v_call	clone_size	d_call	j_call	cdr3_nt	cdr3_aa
13	TRBV7-3	NA	TRBD2	TRBJ2-3	TGTGCCAGCAGGGCTAGCGGGGAGAATACGCAGTATTTT	CASRASGENTQYF
12	TRBV13	NA	TRBD1	TRBJ1-2	TGTGCCAGCAGTTCCGGGACAGGGGCCTACACCTTC	CASSSGTGAYTF
15	TRBV6-5	once	TRBD1	TRBJ1-6	TGTGCCAGCAGTAACCCACAGGGGGCTAATTCACCCCTCCACTTT	CASSNPQGANSPLHF
16	TRBV7-2	NA	NA	TRBJ1-6	TGTGCCAGCAGCCCGGACAGCCGCTCCTATAATTCACCCCTCCACTTT	CASSPDSRSYNSPLHF
16	TRBV18	NA	TRBD2	TRBJ2-1	TGTGCCAGCTCTCTCGGGACTAGCGGGGGGGCCAATGAGCAGTTCTTC	CASSLGTSGGANEQFF
14	TRBV27	few	TRBD2	TRBJ2-7	TGTGCCAGCAGTTTCGGGGGAGGGTCCTACGAGCAGTACTTC	CASSFGGGSYEQYF
18	TRBV11-2	NA	TRBD2	TRBJ2-3	TGTGCCAGCAGCTCGAAGGGGACTAGCGGGGGGGGCACAGATACGCAGTATTTT	CASSSKGTSGGGTDTQYF
15	TRBV7-8	NA	TRBD1	TRBJ2-2	TGTGCCAGCACCGCCTGGGACAGGGGAACCGGGGAGCTGTTTTTT	CASTAWDRGTGELFF
17	TRBV6-6	NA	TRBD1	TRBJ1-6	TGTGCCAGCAGTCTAAGGGCCCCGACAGGGGGGAATTCACCCCTCCACTTT	CASSLRAPTGGNSPLHF
13	TRBV29-1	NA	NA	TRBJ1-3	TGCAGCGCCCGAGGATACTCTGGAAACACCATATATTTT	CSARGYSGNTIYF
14	TRBV9	NA	NA	TRBJ1-3	TGTGCCAGCAGCGTAGTCCCCGTTGGAAACACCATATATTTT	CASSVVPVGNTIYF
14	TRBV6-5	NA	TRBD2	TRBJ2-1	TGTGCCAGCAGCCGCGGGGGGGCCTACAATGAGCAGTTCTTC	CASSRGGAYNEQFF
17	TRBV6-1	NA	NA	TRBJ2-6	TGTGCCAGCAGTGAAGGAGGGGGAGGGTCTGGGGCCAACGTCCTGACTTTC	CASSEGGGGSGANVLTF
13	TRBV10-3	NA	NA	TRBJ2-2	TGTGCCATCAGTGTCGAGGGAACCGGGGAGCTGTTTTTT	CAISVEGTGELFF
14	TRBV2	NA	TRBD1	TRBJ1-2	TGTGCCAGCAACCCCGGGACAGCTAACTATGGCTACACCTTC	CASNPGTANYGYTF
14	TRBV6-2/TRBV6-3	NA	TRBD2	TRBJ2-3	TGTGCCAGCAGTTCGGGACTAGCGGGAGGAACGCAGTATTTT	CASSSGLAGGTQYF
15	TRBV27	NA	NA	TRBJ2-7	TGTGCCAGCAGTTTATCCGGGGCCAATAGCTACGAGCAGTACTTC	CASSLSGANSYEQYF
14	TRBV28	once	NA	TRBJ1-1	TGTGCCAGCAGGACACCGGGCCTGAACACTGAAGCTTTCTTT	CASRTPGLNTEAFF
15	TRBV10-1	once	TRBD2	TRBJ2-1	TGCGCCAGCAGTGAGCGGACTAGCGGGGGGGTTGAGCAGTTCTTC	CASSERTSGGVEQFF
14	TRBV30	NA	TRBD1	TRBJ1-2	TGTGCCTGGAGGGGGGACAGGGGGCCTTATGGCTACACCTTC	CAWRGDRGPYGYTF
13	TRBV10-2	NA	NA	TRBJ2-2	TGCGCCAGCAGTGAACAGGGCACCGGGGAGCTGTTTTTT	CASSEQGTGELFF
15	TRBV29-1	NA	TRBD1	TRBJ1-1	TGCAGCGTCGATGACAGGGGGCGTCGGAACACTGAAGCTTTCTTT	CSVDDRGRRNTEAFF
14	TRBV7-9	NA	TRBD1	TRBJ1-6	TGTGCCAGCAGCCTTACAGGGGTACATTCACCCCTCCACTTT	CASSLTGVHSPLHF
14	TRBV4-2	NA	NA	TRBJ2-7	TGTGCCAGCAGCCAAGTAGCGAGCTCCTACGAGCAGTACTTC	CASSQVASSYEQYF
15	TRBV9	NA	NA	TRBJ2-2	TGTGCCAGCAGCGTAGGGGACACGTTCACCGGGGAGCTGTTTTTT	CASSVGDTFTGELFF
14	TRBV18	NA	TRBD1	TRBJ1-4	TGTGCCAGCTCGTACAGGGGGCCGAATGAAAAACTGTTTTTT	CASSYRGPNEKLFF
15	TRBV19	NA	TRBD2	TRBJ2-7	TGTGCCAGTAGTATAGGACTAGCGGGAGTAGGTGAGCAGTACTTC	CASSIGLAGVGEQYF
13	TRBV6-2/TRBV6-3	NA	NA	TRBJ1-1	TGTGCCAGCAGTTACAGGACGAGGACTGAAGCTTTCTTT	CASSYRTRTEAFF
16	TRBV5-6	NA	TRBD1	TRBJ2-3	TGTGCCAGCAGCCGACCCGGGACAGCGTCCACAGATACGCAGTATTTT	CASSRPGTASTDTQYF
12	TRBV18	NA	NA	TRBJ1-2	TGTGCCAGCTCACCGGACAACTATGGCTACACCTTC	CASSPDNYGYTF
13	TRBV2	NA	NA	TRBJ2-5	TGTGCCAGCAGTGAGGGACGGCAAGAGACCCAGTACTTC	CASSEGRQETQYF
15	TRBV11-2	NA	TRBD2	TRBJ2-7	TGTGCCAGCAGCTCAAGCGGACTAGCAGGCTACGAGCAGTACTTC	CASSSSGLAGYEQYF
14	TRBV6-6	NA	NA	TRBJ1-4	TGTGCCAGCAGTTACCTGGGGGGAAATGAAAAACTGTTTTTT	CASSYLGGNEKLFF
12	TRBV3-1/TRBV3-2	once	NA	TRBJ1-1	TGTGCCAGCAGCCGCGCCCTCTCTGAAGCTTTCTTT	CASSRALSEAFF
15	TRBV28	NA	TRBD1	TRBJ1-5	TGTGCCAGCCTTGGGACAGGGGAATTGGTTCAGCCCCAGCATTTT	CASLGTGELVQPQHF
15	TRBV6-6	NA	NA	TRBJ2-7	TGTGCCAGCAGTTACTCGGCAGGTTACTCCTACGAGCAGTACTTC	CASSYSAGYSYEQYF
15	TRBV2	NA	NA	TRBJ1-6	TGTGCCAGCAGTGGCCAGAGCTCCTATAATTCACCCCTCCACTTT	CASSGQSSYNSPLHF
15	TRBV3-1/TRBV3-2	once	TRBD1	TRBJ1-5	TGTGCCAGCAGCCAAGATGGACAGGGCAATCAGCCCCAGCATTTT	CASSQDGQGNQPQHF
13	TRBV6-2/TRBV6-3	NA	TRBD2	TRBJ2-1	TGTGCCAGCAGTGGACTAGCGGGCAATGAGCAGTTCTTC	CASSGLAGNEQFF
14	TRBV6-2/TRBV6-3	NA	TRBD1	TRBJ1-2	TGTGCCAGCAGTGGGGGACAGGGAATCTATGGCTACACCTTC	CASSGGQGIYGYTF
15	TRBV7-3	NA	TRBD2	TRBJ2-2	TGTGCCAGCAGCCTAACTCTAGCGGACACCGGGGAGCTGTTTTTT	CASSLTLADTGELFF
15	TRBV5-1	NA	TRBD1	TRBJ2-5	TGCGCCAGCAGCTTGGTTCAGGGGGTGGTGGAGACCCAGTACTTC	CASSLVQGVVETQYF
14	TRBV27	NA	NA	TRBJ1-5	TGTGCCAGCAGTTTATCAGGGAGCAATCAGCCCCAGCATTTT	CASSLSGSNQPQHF
11	TRBV18	NA	NA	TRBJ2-5	TGTGCCAGCTCACCGGCAGAGACCCAGTACTTC	CASSPAETQYF
13	TRBV7-6	NA	NA	TRBJ2-3	TGTGCCAGCAGCCCCCGGACCGCAGATACGCAGTATTTT	CASSPRTADTQYF
13	TRBV29-1	NA	NA	TRBJ1-2	TGCAGCGTTGAAAAACAGCGGGGGAATGGCTACACCTTC	CSVEKQRGNGYTF
17	TRBV7-3	NA	NA	TRBJ2-3	TGTGCCAGCAGCTTAACGCTAGCGTCGGGGAGCACAGATACGCAGTATTTT	CASSLTLASGSTDTQYF
14	TRBV28	NA	NA	TRBJ2-3	TGTGCCAGCAGTTTCCGTCAGGAAACAGATACGCAGTATTTT	CASSFRQETDTQYF
16	TRBV4-2	once	TRBD2	TRBJ2-3	TGTGCCAGCAGCCAAGGCGGTAGCGGGAGCCCAGATACGCAGTATTTT	CASSQGGSGSPDTQYF
16	TRBV7-9	NA	TRBD2	TRBJ2-6	TGTGCCAGCAGCTTAAGAGCGGGGTCTGGGGCCAACGTCCTGACTTTC	CASSLRAGSGANVLTF
13	TRBV28	NA	NA	TRBJ1-1	TGTGCCAGCAATTCCCTATTGAACACTGAAGCTTTCTTT	CASNSLLNTEAFF
15	TRBV11-2	NA	TRBD1	TRBJ1-3	TGTGCCAGCAGCTCCCTACAGGGGACTGGAAACACCATATATTTT	CASSSLQGTGNTIYF
13	TRBV19	NA	TRBD1	TRBJ2-1	TGTGCCAGTAGTGGGACAGACGACAATGAGCAGTTCTTC	CASSGTDDNEQFF
13	TRBV19	NA	NA	TRBJ2-5	TGTGCCAGTAGTGGGAGAGGGATCGAGACCCAGTACTTC	CASSGRGIETQYF